This TCR beta chain was sequenced for a study of OX40 agonist ivuxolimab in advanced cancers. Study-level background: Patients were 82.7% male with ages roughly 20 to 90, mean around 58. One patient with hepatocellular carcinoma and two with cutaneous melanoma, three in all, had partial responses.

This CDR3 spans 13 amino acids. Germline assignment: CDR1 SGHNT and CDR2 YENEEA. J lost 8 bases, V lost 1 base, and 1 base had no gene match. Regarding the study as a whole: More expanded clones were seen, on average, in CD8+ T cells than in CD4+. Both CD4+ and CD8+ T cell populations in blood had undergone clonal expansion by week 6 at 0.1 to 3.0 mg/kg.

Worth noting for this clone: What it binds is unknown.

Repertoires were generated with immunoSEQ multiplex PCR, while TCRdb's copy carries only in-frame clones and drops some. This sample carries around 20,000 clones, about two thirds of them seen once, and the ten largest clones take around 16%. Sequenced here: CD4+ or CD8+ T cells sorted from blood, sampled in a trial of the OX40 agonist ivuxolimab. The clonotype originates from an adult with an advanced solid tumor such as melanoma, head and neck, liver or kidney cancer. This chain joins TRBV11-3 and TRBJ2-1; 8 bases align to TRBD2. The CDR3, as DNA: TGTGCCAGCAGCTTAGCCGGGGGGGATGAGCAGTTCTTC. This translates into CASSLAGGDEQFF.